This paragraph covers one T cell receptor (beta chain) sequence. Its antigen is not identified. These data are taken from a study of OX40 agonist ivuxolimab in advanced cancers. Looking at the study overall: Partial responses were achieved by three patients: one hepatocellular carcinoma, two cutaneous melanoma. General study points: At 0.1 to 3.0 mg/kg and by week 6, clonal expansion occurred in CD4+ and CD8+ blood T cells.

The CDR3 spans 15 residues. From germline, CDR1 is ENHRY and CDR2 SYGVKD. V was pared by 0 bases and J by 9 bases, with 9 bases of the junction left unmatched. Profiled with immunoSEQ multiplex PCR; TCRdb holds only in-frame clones, not every one. This table has about 61,000 clones, about 90% appearing once. The chain recombines TRBV10-3 with TRBJ1-2; 8 positions match TRBD1. The specimen comprised CD4+ or CD8+ T cells sorted from blood, sampled in a trial of the OX40 agonist ivuxolimab. This receptor was taken from an adult with an advanced solid tumor such as melanoma, head and neck, liver or kidney cancer. CDR3 sequence reads: CAISESRTGTFSYTF. DNA of the CDR3: TGTGCCATCAGTGAGTCACGGACAGGGACCTTTAGCTACACCTTC.